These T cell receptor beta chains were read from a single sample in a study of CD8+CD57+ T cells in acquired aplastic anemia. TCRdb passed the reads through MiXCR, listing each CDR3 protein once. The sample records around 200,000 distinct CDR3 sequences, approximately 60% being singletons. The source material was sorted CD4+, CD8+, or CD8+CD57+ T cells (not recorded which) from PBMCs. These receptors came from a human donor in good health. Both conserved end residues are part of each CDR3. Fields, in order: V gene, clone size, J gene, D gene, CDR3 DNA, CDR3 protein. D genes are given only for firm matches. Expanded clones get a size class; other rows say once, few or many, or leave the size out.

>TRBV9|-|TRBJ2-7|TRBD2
TGTGCCAGCAGTGCATTAGGGACTAGCGGAGCTGGGTACGAGCAGTACTTC
CASSALGTSGAGYEQYF
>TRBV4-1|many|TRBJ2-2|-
TGCGCCAGCAGGGGTGAGGGAGGCGCCGGGGAGCTGTTTTTT
CASRGEGGAGELFF
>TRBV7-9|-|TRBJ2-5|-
TGTGCCAGCAGCTTTGGTGGAGAGACCCAGTACTTC
CASSFGGETQYF
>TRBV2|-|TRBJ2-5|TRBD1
TGTGCCAGCAGTGAGGGGACAGGCGGAGGGACCCAGTACTTC
CASSEGTGGGTQYF
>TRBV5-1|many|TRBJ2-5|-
TGCGCCAGCAGCTCCGGAAGAGGGGAGGAGACCCAGTACTTC
CASSSGRGEETQYF
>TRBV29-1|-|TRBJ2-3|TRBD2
TGCAGCACCACCTCGGGGGGAAACACAGATACGCAGTATTTT
CSTTSGGNTDTQYF
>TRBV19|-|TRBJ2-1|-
TGTGCCACCAGTGACCTACCACAGGGCCATGAGCAGTTCTTC
CATSDLPQGHEQFF
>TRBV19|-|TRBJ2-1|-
TGTGCCAGTAGTATAAGTACGGCCTGGCGGAATGAGCAGTTCTTC
CASSISTAWRNEQFF
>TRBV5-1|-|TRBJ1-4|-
TGCGCCAGCAGCTTGGCTCCCGGACAGATTAATGAAAAACTGTTTTTT
CASSLAPGQINEKLFF
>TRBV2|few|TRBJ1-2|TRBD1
TGTGCCAGCAGTGAATCGGGACAGGGGGAGGGCTACACCTTC
CASSESGQGEGYTF
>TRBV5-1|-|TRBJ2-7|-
TGCGCCAGCAGCTTGAGGGGGGAGGAGCGCGAGCAGTACTTC
CASSLRGEEREQYF
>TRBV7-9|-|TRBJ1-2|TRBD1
TGTGCCAGCAGCTTGGGCCGCAGGGGGGGCTACACCTTC
CASSLGRRGGYTF
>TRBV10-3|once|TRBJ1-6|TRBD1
TGTGCCATCAGGCCGACAGGGAGTAATTCACCCCTCCACTTT
CAIRPTGSNSPLHF
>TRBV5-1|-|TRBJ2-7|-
TGCGCCAGCAGCTTGTTAAGGGGCCACGAGCAGTACTTC
CASSLLRGHEQYF
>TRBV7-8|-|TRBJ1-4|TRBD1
TGTGCCAGCAGCTTACTACAGGGGCAGGGTGAAAAACTGTTTTTT
CASSLLQGQGEKLFF
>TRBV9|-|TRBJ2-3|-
TGTGCCAGCAGCTTGGCAAATACGCAGTATTTT
CASSLANTQYF
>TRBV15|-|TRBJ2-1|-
TGTGCCACCAGCAGGGGACTTGCCAAGGGATACAATGAGCAGTTCTTC
CATSRGLAKGYNEQFF
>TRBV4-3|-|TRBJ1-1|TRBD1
TGCGCCAGCAGCGTATGGACAGGGAGGAACACTGAAGCTTTCTTT
CASSVWTGRNTEAFF
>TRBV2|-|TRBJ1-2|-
TGTGCCAGCAGCATTCAGGGTGGAGGCTACACCTTC
CASSIQGGGYTF
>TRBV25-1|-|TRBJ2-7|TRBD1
TGTGCCAGCAGTACAGGGGAACGTAGGCGATTGGTCTTC
CASSTGERRRLVF
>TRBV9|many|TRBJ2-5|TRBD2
TGTGCCAGCAGCGCACCGGGGGGGCCGGAGACCCAGTACTTC
CASSAPGGPETQYF
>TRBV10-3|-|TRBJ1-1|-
TGTGCCATCAGTGGTCAGGGTGATGAAGCTTTCTTT
CAISGQGDEAFF
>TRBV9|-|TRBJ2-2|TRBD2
TGTGCCAGCAGTTTGACTAGCGGGGTGAACACCGGGGAGCTGTTTTTT
CASSLTSGVNTGELFF
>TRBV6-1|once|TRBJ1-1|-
TGTGCCAGCAGTCAATACACGGCGGGGAACACTGAAGCTTTCTTT
CASSQYTAGNTEAFF